The T cell receptor beta chain described here comes from a study of blood T cell repertoires in COVID-19. The V end lost 1 base, the J end lost 5 bases, and 8 bases lay between the germline ends. CDR1 and CDR2 from the germline V gene are MGHRA and YSYEKL. This CDR3 spans 13 amino acids. The method was immunoSEQ multiplex PCR; TCRdb's version includes in-frame clones alone and lacks a portion of them. The sample records 200,000 or so clones, almost 85% being singletons. Input material: peripheral blood. The receptor was derived from a woman aged 70-85 years with active or convalescent COVID-19. The chain uses TRBV4-1 and TRBJ1-2; possible D gene TRBD1, 5 bases. The CDR3 loop is CASSQGGVYGYTF. In DNA, the CDR3 is TGCGCCAGCAGCCAAGGGGGGGTTTATGGCTACACCTTC.